This entry lists 32 T cell receptor beta chains sequenced from one sample in a study of blood T cell repertoires in COVID-19. The protocol was immunoSEQ multiplex PCR, while the TCRdb copy is restricted to in-frame clones and leaves out a portion. The sample yields hundreds of thousands of clones, about 90% seen once. The sample comprised peripheral blood. These receptors all come from a man between 18 and 35 years old with COVID-19, enrolled during active disease.

The chain links TRBV7-9 to TRBJ2-3, with a weak D call TRBD2 (6 bases). The CDR3 is made up of 15 amino acids. V was shortened by 7 bases and J by 2 bases, with 16 bases between the two germline ends. Germline CDR1 is SEHNR and CDR2 is FQNEAQ (reference sequence). CDR3 sequence reads: CASTPRDSYTDTQYF. CDR3 bases: TGTGCCAGCACCCCCCGGGACTCCTACACAGATACGCAGTATTTT.

This chain connects TRBV6-5 to TRBJ2-2; D is perhaps TRBD2 (5 bases). Germline V gene sequence: CDR1 MNHEY, CDR2 SVGAGI. V lost 6 bases, J lost 4 bases, and 12 bases lay in between. The CDR3 length is 14 residues. CDR3 sequence reads: CASRKPRGTGELFF. CDR3 sequence (DNA): TGTGCCAGCAGAAAACCCCGGGGCACCGGGGAGCTGTTTTTT.

V usage is TRBV4-1 and J usage is TRBJ2-5; the D is unclear. Per the germline V gene, CDR1 is MGHRA and CDR2 is YSYEKL. The CDR3 extends over 16 amino acids. The germline V and J ends were trimmed by 0 bases and 2 bases, with 13 bases remaining between them. CDR3 sequence: CASSQDLPGVQETQYF. The CDR3 bases are TGCGCCAGCAGCCAAGATCTACCCGGAGTACAAGAGACCCAGTACTTC.

The V and J genes are TRBV3-1 (or the pseudogene TRBV3-2) and TRBJ2-1, with D unresolved. The CDR3 is made up of 17 amino acids. Trimming shortened V by 4 bases and J by 4 bases, and 20 bases separated the two germline ends. CDR1 and CDR2 (germline): LGHDT, YNNKEL (reference sequence). DNA for the CDR3: TGTGCCAGCAGCCCCAGAGGTCTGTCCTTACTGTACAATGAGCAGTTCTTC. It codes for CASSPRGLSLLYNEQFF.

The rearrangement uses TRBV11-2 and TRBJ1-4, with D hard to call. The V end was cut by 5 bases, the J end by 10 bases, with 14 bases between. This CDR3 contains 13 residues. CDR1 and CDR2 from the germline V gene are SGHAT and FQNNGV. CDR3 nucleotides: TGTGCCAGCAGCCCCGAGGCGGGGTTAAAACTGTTTTTT. Encoded protein: CASSPEAGLKLFF.

This clone was counted only a few times. The chain links TRBV30 to TRBJ2-1; TRBD2 agrees at 9 bases. Germline trimming cut 4 bases from V and 5 bases from J; bases unmatched to any gene: 3. There are 13 residues in the CDR3. Germline loops: CDR1 GTSNPN, CDR2 SVGIG (reference sequence). CDR3 protein: CAWNQRGDNEQFF. DNA of the CDR3: TGTGCCTGGAACCAGCGGGGGGACAATGAGCAGTTCTTC.

The chain is built from TRBV5-6 and TRBJ2-5; 13 nucleotides align to TRBD2. V trimming: 5 bases; J trimming: 5 bases; junction bases outside the gene matches: 9. Germline lookup yields CDR1 SGHDT and CDR2 YYEEEE. The CDR3 loop spans 16 amino acids. CDR3: CASRPLAGGPLETQYF. CDR3 bases: TGTGCCAGCAGACCACTAGCGGGGGGGCCCTTGGAGACCCAGTACTTC.

The CDR3 region has the DNA TGTGCCAGCAGTTCACCGGGACAGGGGCTGGGAAAACTGTTTTTT. Translation: CASSSPGQGLGKLFF. This chain uses TRBV27 with TRBJ1-4; TRBD1 aligns across 10 bases. Germline V lookup: CDR1 MNHEY, CDR2 SMNVEV (reference sequence). The CDR3 sequence is 15 residues long. V shed 4 bases, J shed 10 bases, and the junction held 9 bases outside the gene matches.

This chain links TRBV11-3 with TRBJ1-2, with a weak D call TRBD1 (5 bases). This CDR3 comprises 12 residues. Trimming stripped 6 bases from V and 2 bases from J, with 7 bases between. The V gene's germline CDR1 is SGHNT and CDR2 YENEEA. DNA for the CDR3: TGTGCCAGCAGTTCAGGGAACTATGGCTACACCTTC. Its translation is CASSSGNYGYTF.

The chain has TRBV7-9 and TRBJ2-2; 8 bases align to TRBD1. CDR1 and CDR2 (germline): SEHNR, FQNEAQ (reference sequence). V lost 7 bases to trimming and J lost 3 bases; unmatched junction nucleotides: 7. CDR3 length: 15 residues. CDR3 DNA: TGTGCCAGCAACCCGCAGGGGGCCGACACCGGGGAGCTGTTTTTT. It yields the protein CASNPQGADTGELFF. Combining the CDR3 with reference TRBV7-9 and TRBJ2-2 gives the whole variable domain DTGVSQNPRHKITKRGQNVTFRCDPISEHNRLYWYRQTLGQGPEFLTYFQNEAQLEKSRLLSDRFSAERPKGSFSTLEIQRTEQGDSAMYLCASNPQGADTGELFFGEGSRLTVL.

The chain couples TRBV6-5 to TRBJ1-2; the D gene is possibly TRBD1 (5 bases). CDR1 is MNHEY, CDR2 SVGAGI, per germline. The CDR3 contains 13 residues. The V end was cut by 4 bases, the J end by 8 bases, with 14 bases between. In nucleotides, the CDR3 is TGTGCCAGCAGTTTCGGACCGGAGGGGGGCTACACCTTC. This sequence encodes CASSFGPEGGYTF.

The rearrangement joins TRBV28 to TRBJ2-7; TRBD1 matches 8 bases. This CDR3 comprises 15 residues. Unmatched junction bases numbered 5, after V lost 4 bases and J lost 0 bases. Germline-derived CDR1 and CDR2 are MDHEN and SYDVKM. CDR3 protein: CASSSRTGSSYEQYF. CDR3 DNA sequence: TGTGCCAGCAGTTCCCGGACAGGGAGCTCCTACGAGCAGTACTTC.

This chain connects TRBV11-3 to TRBJ2-1; D possibly corresponds to TRBD1 (5 bases). V shed 5 bases and J shed 4 bases, with 15 bases lying between them. CDR1 and CDR2 (germline): SGHNT, YENEEA. This CDR3 contains 15 residues. CDR3 sequence: CASSGASSQYNEQFF. CDR3 sequence (DNA): TGTGCCAGCAGCGGGGCCTCCTCCCAATACAATGAGCAGTTCTTC.

This clone was counted only a few times. The rearrangement joins TRBV10-3 to TRBJ1-5, with TRBD1 matching over 11 bases. Trimming at V came to 3 bases and at J to 7 bases, leaving 8 bases not matched to a gene. CDR1 and CDR2 (germline): ENHRY, SYGVKD. The CDR3 totals 16 residues. CDR3: CAISDPGQGGGQPQHF. DNA for the CDR3: TGTGCCATCAGTGACCCGGGACAGGGGGGCGGCCAGCCCCAGCATTTT.

This chain links TRBV2 with TRBJ2-7; 14 nucleotides align to TRBD2. Looked up from germline, CDR1 is SNHLY and CDR2 is FYNNEI. CDR3 length equals 16 residues. The junction had 6 bases not matched to a gene; V was cut back by 5 bases and J by 3 bases. The chain's CDR3 is CASSKGLAGVSYEQYF. The CDR3 nucleotides read TGTGCCAGCAGTAAGGGACTAGCGGGAGTCAGCTACGAGCAGTACTTC.

V and J are TRBV11-3 and TRBJ1-2, with a possible D match to TRBD1 (6 bases). Trimming stripped 3 bases from V and 4 bases from J, with 9 bases between. The CDR3 is 13 residues long. The germline V gene has CDR1 SGHNT and CDR2 YENEEA. This CDR3 is CASSLGQIYGYTF. In nucleotides, the CDR3 is TGTGCCAGCAGCTTGGGACAAATCTATGGCTACACCTTC. Full variable domain (rest looked up from reference TRBV11-3 and TRBJ1-2): EAGVVQSPRYKIIEKKQPVAFWCNPISGHNTLYWYLQNLGQGPELLIRYENEEAVDDSQLPKDRFSAERLKGVDSTLKIQPAELGDSAVYLCASSLGQIYGYTFGSGTRLTVV.

This clone appeared a single time. The V and J genes are TRBV11-2 and TRBJ2-6; D is perhaps TRBD1 (7 bases). The ends were cut back, 4 bases at V and 0 bases at J, with 19 bases in the middle. This CDR3 has 19 residues. Germline V gene sequence: CDR1 SGHAT, CDR2 FQNNGV. The chain's CDR3 is CASSWRGDSPPSGANVLTF. CDR3 coding DNA: TGTGCCAGCAGCTGGAGGGGGGACAGTCCCCCCTCTGGGGCCAACGTCCTGACTTTC.

With regard to this clone: At the DNA level, this CDR3 is encoded by other sequences in the same sample as well. V and J are TRBV19 and TRBJ2-7, with 7 bases that match TRBD2. Per germline, CDR1 LNHDA and CDR2 SQIVND (reference sequence). This CDR3 contains 12 residues. V was clipped by 9 bases and J by 7 bases; unmatched bases: 9. DNA of the CDR3: TGTGCCAGCAGCGGGGCTAGAGGAGAGCAGTACTTC. Translating gives CASSGARGEQYF.

The chain couples TRBV24-1 to TRBJ2-1; 7 positions match TRBD2. V was clipped by 7 bases and J by 5 bases; unmatched bases: 10. The CDR3 runs to 15 residues. Germline V gene sequence: CDR1 KGHDR, CDR2 SFDVKD. The CDR3 bases are TGTGCCACCAGCCCCGGGGAGGGGAATGACAATGAGCAGTTCTTC. Its translation: CATSPGEGNDNEQFF.

This chain uses TRBV28 with TRBJ2-7; perhaps TRBD2 as D (5 bases). The CDR3 is 15 residues long. V was trimmed by 2 bases and J by 7 bases, leaving 18 bases between them. Germline lookup yields CDR1 MDHEN and CDR2 SYDVKM. The chain's CDR3 is CASSLNPLVGGEQYF. DNA of the CDR3: TGTGCCAGCAGTTTAAATCCATTGGTTGGCGGGGAGCAGTACTTC.

The J gene is TRBJ2-1, the V gene TRBV24-1; D may be TRBD2 (6 bases). CDR1 and CDR2 (germline): KGHDR, SFDVKD. V was pared by 3 bases and J by 0 bases, with 14 bases between. The CDR3 runs to 17 residues. CDR3 residues: CATSDDPGLSSYNEQFF. The DNA of the CDR3 is TGTGCCACCAGTGATGACCCGGGACTTAGCTCCTACAATGAGCAGTTCTTC.

On this clone: A much more abundant neighbour one base away suggests this may be a read error. Distinct nucleotide sequences in the sample also encode this CDR3. The chain is built from TRBV11-2 and TRBJ2-5; 14 bases map to TRBD2. The CDR3 spans 17 residues. CDR1 is SGHAT, CDR2 FQNNGV, per germline. Germline trimming cut 9 bases from V and 7 bases from J; bases unmatched to any gene: 16. The DNA of the CDR3 is TGTGCCAGTAGACGAAGGACTAGCGGGGGGCGGTCGGGGACCCAGTACTTC. It encodes CASRRRTSGGRSGTQYF.

The chain recombines TRBV2 with TRBJ1-4, with TRBD1 as a possible D gene (6 bases). Trimming left V 0 bases short and J 4 bases short, with 9 bases between. In germline, CDR1 is SNHLY, CDR2 FYNNEI. This CDR3 comprises 15 residues. CDR3 amino acids: CASSEAGQNNEKLFF. The CDR3 DNA reads TGTGCCAGCAGTGAAGCGGGACAAAATAATGAAAAACTGTTTTTT.

The genes are TRBV11-2 and TRBJ2-1, with D possibly matching TRBD2 (5 bases). Trimming shortened V by 5 bases and J by 1 base, and 9 bases separated the two germline ends. Germline V gene sequence: CDR1 SGHAT, CDR2 FQNNGV. This CDR3 region has 14 residues. The CDR3 DNA reads as TGTGCCAGCAGCCTGGAGGCGTCCTACAATGAGCAGTTCTTC. Encoded protein: CASSLEASYNEQFF. The variable domain in full, completed from reference TRBV11-2 and TRBJ2-1, reads EAGVAQSPRYKIIEKRQSVAFWCNPISGHATLYWYQQILGQGPKLLIQFQNNGVVDDSQLPKDRFSAERLKGVDSTLKIQPAKLEDSAVYLCASSLEASYNEQFFGPGTRLTVL.

This chain links TRBV7-9 with TRBJ2-7; 9 positions agree with TRBD1. After removal of 5 bases from V and 6 bases from J, the junction contained 5 bases not matched to a gene. Germline lookup yields CDR1 SEHNR and CDR2 FQNEAQ (reference sequence). The CDR3 loop spans 13 amino acids. CDR3 amino acids: CASSRDRGFEQYF. The CDR3 nucleotides read TGTGCCAGCAGCCGTGACAGGGGGTTCGAGCAGTACTTC.

The chain combines TRBV15 with TRBJ2-3; TRBD2 agrees at 8 bases. After removal of 5 bases from V and 6 bases from J, the junction contained 7 bases not matched to a gene. Germline V gene lookup returns CDR1 LNHNV and CDR2 YYDKDF (reference sequence). This CDR3 region has 14 residues. This chain's CDR3 is CATSRRGERDTQYF. Here the CDR3 DNA reads TGTGCCACCAGCCGGCGGGGGGAACGGGATACGCAGTATTTT. The entire variable domain, with the rest obtained from reference TRBV15 and TRBJ2-3, is as follows: DAMVIQNPRYQVTQFGKPVTLSCSQTLNHNVMYWYQQKSSQAPKLLFHYYDKDFNNEADTPDNFQSRRPNTSFCFLDIRSPGLGDTAMYLCATSRRGERDTQYFGPGTRLTVL.

The V and J genes are TRBV6-5 and TRBJ2-2, with 8 bases that match TRBD2. CDR1 is MNHEY, CDR2 SVGAGI, per germline. Losses at the gene ends were 8 bases for V and 4 bases for J; bases not matched to a gene: 9. This CDR3 has 15 amino acids. For the CDR3, the DNA is TGTGCCAGCTCCCGGCTAGCGGGTCCCACCGGGGAGCTGTTTTTT. Translating it yields CASSRLAGPTGELFF.

This chain joins TRBV30 and TRBJ1-6; D possibly corresponds to TRBD1 (6 bases). Germline CDR1 and CDR2: GTSNPN and SVGIG (reference sequence). CDR3 length: 13 amino acids. V was trimmed by 4 bases and J by 9 bases, leaving 13 bases between them. For the CDR3, the DNA is TGTGCCTGGAAATCAGGGGTAGGTTCACCCCTCCACTTT. Encoded protein: CAWKSGVGSPLHF.

Only a few counts were recorded for this clone. The sample holds other DNA sequences that translate to the same CDR3. The CDR3 reads CASSQVRDNYEQYF. CDR3 bases: TGCGCCAGCAGCCAAGTCAGGGACAACTACGAGCAGTACTTC. The J gene is TRBJ2-7, the V gene TRBV4-1; tentatively, D is TRBD1 (6 bases). This CDR3 spans 14 amino acids. Germline assignment: CDR1 MGHRA and CDR2 YSYEKL. Trimming took 1 base from V and 3 from J, leaving 10 bases between them.

This rearrangement joins TRBV19 to TRBJ2-2, with 10 bases matching TRBD1. The germline V gene has CDR1 LNHDA and CDR2 SQIVND (reference sequence). Trimming took 9 bases from V and 7 from J; bases not matched to a gene: 11. This CDR3 comprises 15 residues. The CDR3 DNA follows: TGTGCCAGCCTAAAACCCGGGACAGGGGACGGGGAGCTGTTTTTT. Amino acid sequence: CASLKPGTGDGELFF.

With regard to this clone: The same CDR3 can be traced to other DNA sequences in this sample. The J gene is TRBJ2-2, the V gene TRBV3-1 (or the pseudogene TRBV3-2), with D tentatively TRBD2 (6 bases). Germline V lookup: CDR1 LGHDT, CDR2 YNNKEL (reference sequence). V lost 1 base to trimming and J lost 6 bases, with 6 bases between them. This CDR3 spans 13 amino acids. CDR3 coding DNA: TGTGCCAGCAGCCAAGGCGGGGCCGGGGAGCTGTTTTTT. This codes for CASSQGGAGELFF.

V gene TRBV7-2 combines with J gene TRBJ2-5, with D perhaps TRBD2 (7 bases). Looked up from germline, CDR1 is SGHTA and CDR2 is FQGNSA. CDR3 length: 15 residues. V was trimmed by 2 bases and J by 4 bases, leaving 14 bases between them. CDR3 sequence reads: CASSLSRGARETQYF. The CDR3 nucleotides read TGTGCCAGCAGCTTATCCCGGGGGGCGCGAGAGACCCAGTACTTC.